This TCR beta chain derives from a study of T cells after yellow fever vaccination. V lost 4 bases to trimming and J lost 3 bases; unmatched junction nucleotides: 7. Germline CDR1 reads SGHTA; CDR2 reads FQGNSA. The CDR3 sequence is 16 residues long. A 5'RACE template-switching step, the method used to make TCR cDNA, added a universal primer site and UMIs. TCRdb independently ran MiXCR on the 5' RACE reads; one entry per CDR3 protein. The repertoire includes under 550,000 distinct CDR3 sequences, roughly a fifth of them detected once, and about a sixth sits in the top ten. Study-level results: Abundant clonotypes from the bulk population could get into FACS-sorted repertoires as contaminants.

This clonotype came up a few times. What it binds is unknown. The receptor was derived from a man between 18 and 29 years old who received the YFV17D yellow fever vaccine. The specimen comprised PBMCs, sampled more than 20 days after the first yellow fever vaccination. V and J are TRBV7-2 and TRBJ2-3; 10 nucleotides align to TRBD1. The CDR3, as DNA: TGTGCCAGCAGCTCTGTTCGGACAGGGGGTACAGATACGCAGTATTTT. It is translated as CASSSVRTGGTDTQYF.